Detailed here is one TCR beta chain. What it recognizes is unknown. This sample was taken from a study of identifying expanded T cells in peripheral blood. Regarding the study as a whole: Approximately 1.2 clones differed between technical replicates, versus about 15 and 19 over time. Across healthy donors, higher total template counts meant significantly greater approximately 2-week count variance.

Assay: immunoSEQ multiplex PCR; the TCRdb copy retains only in-frame clones and omits some. This sample has under 100,000 clones; over 85% occur once, and the top ten carry 7.3%. During the collection period, no donor immune events like infections were recorded. The CDR3 consists of 13 residues. Germline V CDR1 and CDR2: SGHDT, YYEEEE. Trimming removed 0 bases from V and 3 bases from J, with 6 bases in between. The chain is built from TRBV5-6 and TRBJ1-1; no reliable D call. Specimen: blood. The clonotype originates from a person aged 18-69 years in good health. This chain's CDR3 is CASSLGFDTEAFF. The CDR3 bases are TGTGCCAGCAGCTTGGGCTTCGACACTGAAGCTTTCTTT.